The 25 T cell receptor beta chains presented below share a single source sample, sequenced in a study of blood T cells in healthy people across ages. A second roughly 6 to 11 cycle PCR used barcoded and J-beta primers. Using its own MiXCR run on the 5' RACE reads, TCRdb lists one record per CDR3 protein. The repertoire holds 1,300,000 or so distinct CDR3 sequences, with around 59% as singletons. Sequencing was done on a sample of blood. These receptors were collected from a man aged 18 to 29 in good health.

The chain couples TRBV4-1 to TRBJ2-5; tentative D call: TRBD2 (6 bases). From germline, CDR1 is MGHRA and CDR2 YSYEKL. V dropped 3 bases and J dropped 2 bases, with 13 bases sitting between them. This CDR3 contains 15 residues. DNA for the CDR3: TGCGCCAGCAGCCAGTTTCCGGGGGTTCAAGAGACCCAGTACTTC. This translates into CASSQFPGVQETQYF.

The CDR3 reads CASSYTATGGNEQYF. The CDR3 DNA follows: TGTGCCAGCAGTTACACCGCGACAGGGGGCAACGAGCAGTACTTC. The genes are TRBV6-2 or TRBV6-3 and TRBJ2-7, with 10 bases matching TRBD1. The CDR3 loop spans 15 amino acids. CDR1 and CDR2 from the germline V gene are MNHEY and SVGEGT. After removal of 2 bases from V and 5 bases from J, the junction contained 6 bases not matched to a gene.

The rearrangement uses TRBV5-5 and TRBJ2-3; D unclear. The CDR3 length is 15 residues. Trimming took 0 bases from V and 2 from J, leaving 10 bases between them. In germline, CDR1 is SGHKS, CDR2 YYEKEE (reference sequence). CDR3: CASSLGTPNTDTQYF. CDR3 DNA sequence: TGTGCCAGCAGCTTGGGTACTCCCAACACAGATACGCAGTATTTT.

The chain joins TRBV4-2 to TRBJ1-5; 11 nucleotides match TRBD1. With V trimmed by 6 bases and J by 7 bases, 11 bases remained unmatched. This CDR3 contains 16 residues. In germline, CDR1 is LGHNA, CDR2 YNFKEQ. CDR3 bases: TGTGCCAGCAGTCAACTCGGGACAGGGGGGAACCAGCCCCAGCATTTT. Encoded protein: CASSQLGTGGNQPQHF.

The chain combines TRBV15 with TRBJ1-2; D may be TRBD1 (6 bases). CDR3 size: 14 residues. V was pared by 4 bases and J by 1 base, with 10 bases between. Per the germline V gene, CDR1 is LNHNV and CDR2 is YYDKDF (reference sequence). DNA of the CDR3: TGTGCCACCAGCAACGGACAGAGTAACTATGGCTACACCTTC. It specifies CATSNGQSNYGYTF.

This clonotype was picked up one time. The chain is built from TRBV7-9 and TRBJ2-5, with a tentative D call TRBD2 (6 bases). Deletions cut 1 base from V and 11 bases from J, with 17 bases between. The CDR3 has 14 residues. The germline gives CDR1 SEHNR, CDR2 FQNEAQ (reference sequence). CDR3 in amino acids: CASSLEGGVGEQYF. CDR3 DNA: TGTGCCAGCAGCTTAGAGGGAGGAGTTGGGGAGCAGTACTTC.

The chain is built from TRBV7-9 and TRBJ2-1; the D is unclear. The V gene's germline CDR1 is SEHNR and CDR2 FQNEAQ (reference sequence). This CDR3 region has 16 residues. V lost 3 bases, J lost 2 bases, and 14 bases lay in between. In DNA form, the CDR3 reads TGTGCCAGCAGCTTCGTGCAGTCAAGCCCCTACAATGAGCAGTTCTTC. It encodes CASSFVQSSPYNEQFF.

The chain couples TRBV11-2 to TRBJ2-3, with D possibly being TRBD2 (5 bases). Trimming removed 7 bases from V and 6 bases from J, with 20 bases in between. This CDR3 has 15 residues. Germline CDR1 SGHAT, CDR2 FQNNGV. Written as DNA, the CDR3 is TGTGCCAGCACCAAACATGGGGAGATCGGGGATACGCAGTATTTT. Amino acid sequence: CASTKHGEIGDTQYF. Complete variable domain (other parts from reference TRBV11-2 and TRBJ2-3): EAGVAQSPRYKIIEKRQSVAFWCNPISGHATLYWYQQILGQGPKLLIQFQNNGVVDDSQLPKDRFSAERLKGVDSTLKIQPAKLEDSAVYLCASTKHGEIGDTQYFGPGTRLTVL.

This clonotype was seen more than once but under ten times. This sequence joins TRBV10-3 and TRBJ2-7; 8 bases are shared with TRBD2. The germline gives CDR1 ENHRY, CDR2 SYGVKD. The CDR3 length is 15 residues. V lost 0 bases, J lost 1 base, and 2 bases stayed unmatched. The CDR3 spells CAISESGTRSYEQYF. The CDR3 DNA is TGTGCCATCAGTGAGTCAGGGACTAGATCCTACGAGCAGTACTTC.

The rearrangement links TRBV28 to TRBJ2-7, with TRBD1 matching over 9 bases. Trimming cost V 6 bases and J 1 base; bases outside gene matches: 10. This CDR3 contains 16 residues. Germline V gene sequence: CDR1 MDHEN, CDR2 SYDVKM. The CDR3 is CASRFLGDRASYEQYF. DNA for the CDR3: TGTGCCAGCAGGTTTTTGGGGGACAGGGCATCCTACGAGCAGTACTTC.

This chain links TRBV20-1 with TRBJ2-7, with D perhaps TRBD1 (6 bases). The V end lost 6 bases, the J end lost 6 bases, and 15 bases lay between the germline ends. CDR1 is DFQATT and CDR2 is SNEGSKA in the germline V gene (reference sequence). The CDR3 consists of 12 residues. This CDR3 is CSAITTGTEQYF. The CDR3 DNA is TGCAGTGCCATAACCACAGGGACCGAGCAGTACTTC.

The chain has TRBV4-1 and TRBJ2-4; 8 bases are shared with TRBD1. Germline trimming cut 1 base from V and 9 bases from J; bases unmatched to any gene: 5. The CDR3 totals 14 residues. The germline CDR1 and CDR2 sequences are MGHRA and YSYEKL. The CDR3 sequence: CASSQGQGSLIQYF. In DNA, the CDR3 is TGCGCCAGCAGCCAAGGACAGGGGTCCCTCATTCAGTACTTC.

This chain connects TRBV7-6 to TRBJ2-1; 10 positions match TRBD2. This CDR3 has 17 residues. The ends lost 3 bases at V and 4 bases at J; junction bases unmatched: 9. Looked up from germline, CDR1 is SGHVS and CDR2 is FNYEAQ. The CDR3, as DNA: TGTGCCAGCAGCTTTTTTCCAGGACTAGCGGATTACAATGAGCAGTTCTTC. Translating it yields CASSFFPGLADYNEQFF.

CDR3 sequence (DNA): TGTGCCAGCAGTGACGGGACAGGCACAGATACGCAGTATTTT. This encodes CASSDGTGTDTQYF. The V call is TRBV6-4, the J call TRBJ2-3, with 7 bases that match TRBD1. J gave up 1 base and V 2 bases, and 0 bases lay outside the gene matches. The germline CDR1 and CDR2 sequences are MRHNA and SNTAGT. CDR3 length: 14 residues.

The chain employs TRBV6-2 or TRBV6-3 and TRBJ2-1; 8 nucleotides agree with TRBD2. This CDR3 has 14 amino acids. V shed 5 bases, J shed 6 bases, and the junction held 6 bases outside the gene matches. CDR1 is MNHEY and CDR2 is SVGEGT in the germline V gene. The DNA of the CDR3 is TGTGCCAGCAGTCTAAGCGGGGGTTTCAATGAGCAGTTCTTC. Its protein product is CASSLSGGFNEQFF.

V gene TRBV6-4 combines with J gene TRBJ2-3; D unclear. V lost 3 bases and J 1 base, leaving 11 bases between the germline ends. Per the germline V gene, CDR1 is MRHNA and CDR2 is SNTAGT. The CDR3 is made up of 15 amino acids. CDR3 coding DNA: TGTGCCAGCAGTGAAAGGGAATCGGGCACAGATACGCAGTATTTT. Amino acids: CASSERESGTDTQYF.

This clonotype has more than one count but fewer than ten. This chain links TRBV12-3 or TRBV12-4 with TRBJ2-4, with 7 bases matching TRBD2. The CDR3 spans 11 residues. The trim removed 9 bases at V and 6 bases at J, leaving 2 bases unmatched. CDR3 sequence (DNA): TGTGCCAGTTGGGGGGGAAACATTCAGTACTTC. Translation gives CASWGGNIQYF.

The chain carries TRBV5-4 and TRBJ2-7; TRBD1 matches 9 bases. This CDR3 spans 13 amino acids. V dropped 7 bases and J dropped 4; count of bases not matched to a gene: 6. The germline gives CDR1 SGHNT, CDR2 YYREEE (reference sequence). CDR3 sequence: CASGRDREYEQYF. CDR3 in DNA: TGTGCCAGCGGGCGGGACAGGGAATACGAGCAGTACTTC.

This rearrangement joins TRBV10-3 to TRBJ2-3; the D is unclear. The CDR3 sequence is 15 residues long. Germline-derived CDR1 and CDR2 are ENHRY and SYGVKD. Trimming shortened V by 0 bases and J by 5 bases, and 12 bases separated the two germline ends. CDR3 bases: TGTGCCATCAGTGAGTCACGCGAGCGCCTAGATACGCAGTATTTT. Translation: CAISESRERLDTQYF.

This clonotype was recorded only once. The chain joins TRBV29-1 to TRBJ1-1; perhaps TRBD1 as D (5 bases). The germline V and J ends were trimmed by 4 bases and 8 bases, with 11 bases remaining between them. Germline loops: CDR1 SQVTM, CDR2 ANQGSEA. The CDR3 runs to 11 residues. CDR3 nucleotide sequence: TGCAGCGTTGCCCGGGGGGACGAAGCTTTCTTT. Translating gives CSVARGDEAFF.

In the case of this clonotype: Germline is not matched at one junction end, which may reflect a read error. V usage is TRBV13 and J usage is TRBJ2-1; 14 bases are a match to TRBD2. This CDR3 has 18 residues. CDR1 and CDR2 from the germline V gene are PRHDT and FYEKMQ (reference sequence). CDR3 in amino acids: CACSSKTSGRAAYNEQFF. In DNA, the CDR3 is TGTGCCTGCAGCTCTAAGACTAGCGGGAGGGCGGCCTACAATGAGCAGTTCTTC. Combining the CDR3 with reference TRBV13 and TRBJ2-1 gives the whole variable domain AAGVIQSPRHLIKEKRETATLKCYPIPRHDTVYWYQQGPGQDPQFLISFYEKMQSDKGSIPDRFSAQQFSDYHSELNMSSLELGDSALYFCACSSKTSGRAAYNEQFFGPGTRLTVL.

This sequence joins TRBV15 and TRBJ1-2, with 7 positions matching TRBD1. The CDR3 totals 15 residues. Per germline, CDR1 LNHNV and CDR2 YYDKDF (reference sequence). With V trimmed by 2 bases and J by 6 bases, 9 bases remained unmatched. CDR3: CATSRQESGTDGYTF. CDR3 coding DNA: TGTGCCACCAGCAGACAAGAATCCGGGACAGATGGCTACACCTTC.

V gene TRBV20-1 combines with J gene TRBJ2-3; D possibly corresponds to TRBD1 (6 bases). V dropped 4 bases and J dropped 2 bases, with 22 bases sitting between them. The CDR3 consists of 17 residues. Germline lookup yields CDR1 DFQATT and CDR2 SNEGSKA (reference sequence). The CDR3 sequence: CSAIGGFIAGPTDTQYF. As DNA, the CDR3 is TGCAGTGCTATAGGGGGTTTTATTGCCGGACCCACAGATACGCAGTATTTT.

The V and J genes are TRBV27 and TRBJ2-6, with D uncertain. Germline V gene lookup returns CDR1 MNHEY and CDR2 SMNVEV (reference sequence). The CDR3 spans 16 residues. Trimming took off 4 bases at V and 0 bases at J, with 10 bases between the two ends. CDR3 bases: TGTGCCAGCAGTTCTCTGGGCCACTCTGGGGCCAACGTCCTGACTTTC. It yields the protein CASSSLGHSGANVLTF.

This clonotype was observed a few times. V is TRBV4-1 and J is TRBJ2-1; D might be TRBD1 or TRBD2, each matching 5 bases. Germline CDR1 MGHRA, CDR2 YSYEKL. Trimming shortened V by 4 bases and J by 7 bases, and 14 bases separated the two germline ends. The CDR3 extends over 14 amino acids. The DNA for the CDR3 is TGCGCCAGCAGCCTCACGGGGAAGGGGAATGAGCAGTTCTTC. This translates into CASSLTGKGNEQFF.